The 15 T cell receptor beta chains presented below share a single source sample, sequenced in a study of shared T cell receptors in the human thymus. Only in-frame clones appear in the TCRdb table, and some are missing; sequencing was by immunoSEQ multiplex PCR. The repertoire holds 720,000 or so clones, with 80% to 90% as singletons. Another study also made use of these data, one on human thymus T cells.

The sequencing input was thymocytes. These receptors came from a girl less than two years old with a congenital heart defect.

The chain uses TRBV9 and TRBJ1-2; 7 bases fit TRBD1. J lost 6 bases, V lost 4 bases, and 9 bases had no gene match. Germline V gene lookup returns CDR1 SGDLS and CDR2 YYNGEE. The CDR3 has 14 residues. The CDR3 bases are TGTGCCAGCAGCCCGAGACAGGGATATCATGGCTACACCTTC. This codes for CASSPRQGYHGYTF.

In DNA, the CDR3 is TGTGGCAGACCGGGAGACGGGGACGACGAGCAGTACTTC. Translation gives CGRPGDGDDEQYF. The gene calls are TRBV7-3 and TRBJ2-7, with a weak D call TRBD2 (6 bases). The CDR3 is 13 residues long. Germline V gene lookup returns CDR1 SGHTA and CDR2 FQGTGA.

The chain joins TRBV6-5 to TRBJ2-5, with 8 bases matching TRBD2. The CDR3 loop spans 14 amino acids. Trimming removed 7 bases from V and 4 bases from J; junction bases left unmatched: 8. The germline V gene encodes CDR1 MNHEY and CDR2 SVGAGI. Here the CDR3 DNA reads TGTGCCAGCACCGCGGAGCGGGGGCTAGAGACCCAGTACTTC. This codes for CASTAERGLETQYF.

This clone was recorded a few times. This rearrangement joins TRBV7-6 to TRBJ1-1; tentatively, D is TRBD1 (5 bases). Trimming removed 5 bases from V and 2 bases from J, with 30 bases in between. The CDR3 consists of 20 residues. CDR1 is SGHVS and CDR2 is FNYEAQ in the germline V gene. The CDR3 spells CASSPWQGHRSQNANTEAFF. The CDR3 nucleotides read TGTGCCAGCAGCCCGTGGCAGGGTCACAGGTCACAAAATGCAAACACTGAAGCTTTCTTT. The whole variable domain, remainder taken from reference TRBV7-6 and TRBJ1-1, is GAGVSQSPRYKVTKRGQDVALRCDPISGHVSLYWYRQALGQGPEFLTYFNYEAQQDKSGLPNDRFSAERPEGSISTLTIQRTEQRDSAMYRCASSPWQGHRSQNANTEAFFGQGTRLTVV.

CDR3: CASSPQAFNEKLFF. The DNA for the CDR3 is TGTGCCAGCAGTCCACAGGCGTTTAATGAAAAACTGTTTTTT. The chain employs TRBV14 and TRBJ1-4; perhaps TRBD1 as D (5 bases). V lost 6 bases and J lost 4, with 12 bases in between. The length of the CDR3 is 14 residues. Germline values: CDR1 SGHDN, CDR2 FVKESK. The full variable domain, completed using reference TRBV14 and TRBJ1-4, is EAGVTQFPSHSVIEKGQTVTLRCDPISGHDNLYWYRRVMGKEIKFLLHFVKESKQDESGMPNNRFLAERTGGTYSTLKVQPAELEDSGVYFCASSPQAFNEKLFFGSGTQLSVL.

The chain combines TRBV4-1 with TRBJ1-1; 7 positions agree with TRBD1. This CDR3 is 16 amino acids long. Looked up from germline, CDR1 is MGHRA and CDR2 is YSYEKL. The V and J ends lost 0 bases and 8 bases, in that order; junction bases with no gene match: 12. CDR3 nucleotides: TGCGCCAGCAGCCAAGACCTAGACCCAGGGGGATCGGAAGCTTTCTTT. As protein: CASSQDLDPGGSEAFF.

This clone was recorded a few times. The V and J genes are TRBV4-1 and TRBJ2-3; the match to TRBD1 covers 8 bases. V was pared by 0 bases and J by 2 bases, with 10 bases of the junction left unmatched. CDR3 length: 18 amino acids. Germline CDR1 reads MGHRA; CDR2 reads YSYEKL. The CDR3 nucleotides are TGCGCCAGCAGCCAAGATCCAAGTCGGGGACAGGTCACAGATACGCAGTATTTT. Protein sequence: CASSQDPSRGQVTDTQYF.

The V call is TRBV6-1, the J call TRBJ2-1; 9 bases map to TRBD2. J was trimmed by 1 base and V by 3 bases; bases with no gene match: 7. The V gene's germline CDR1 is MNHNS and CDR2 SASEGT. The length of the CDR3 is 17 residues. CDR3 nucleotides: TGTGCCAGCAGTGACGGGACTAGCAGGATTTCCTACAATGAGCAGTTCTTC. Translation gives CASSDGTSRISYNEQFF.

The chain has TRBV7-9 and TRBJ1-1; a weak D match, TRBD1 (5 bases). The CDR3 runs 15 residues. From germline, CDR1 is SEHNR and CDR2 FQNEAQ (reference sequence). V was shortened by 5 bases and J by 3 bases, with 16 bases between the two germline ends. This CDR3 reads CASSPHRTGDTEAFF. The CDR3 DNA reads TGTGCCAGCAGCCCACACAGGACGGGTGACACTGAAGCTTTCTTT.

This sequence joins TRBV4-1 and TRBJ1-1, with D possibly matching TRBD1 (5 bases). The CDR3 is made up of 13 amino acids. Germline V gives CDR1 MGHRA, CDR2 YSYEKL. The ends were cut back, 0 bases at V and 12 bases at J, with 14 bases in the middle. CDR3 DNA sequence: TGCGCCAGCAGCCAAGAAAGGGTCAGGGTCTCTTTCTTT. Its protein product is CASSQERVRVSFF.

CDR3 in DNA: TGCGCCAGCAGCTTGGGGGGGGGAGAAGGTGAAAAACTGTTTTTT. It codes for CASSLGGGEGEKLFF. The chain links TRBV5-1 to TRBJ1-4, with D perhaps matching TRBD1 (5 bases). The length of the CDR3 is 15 residues. Germline V gene data show CDR1 as SGHRS and CDR2 as YFSETQ. V lost 0 bases to trimming and J lost 7 bases, with 13 bases between them. The full variable domain, in which reference TRBV5-1 and TRBJ1-4 provide the parts outside the CDR3, is KAGVTQTPRYLIKTRGQQVTLSCSPISGHRSVSWYQQTPGQGLQFLFEYFSETQRNKGNFPGRFSGRQFSNSRSEMNVSTLELGDSALYLCASSLGGGEGEKLFFGSGTQLSVL.

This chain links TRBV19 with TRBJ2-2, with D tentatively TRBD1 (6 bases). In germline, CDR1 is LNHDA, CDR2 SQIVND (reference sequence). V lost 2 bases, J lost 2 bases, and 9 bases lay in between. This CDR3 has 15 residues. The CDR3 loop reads CASSIPGHNTGELFF. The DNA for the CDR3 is TGTGCCAGTAGTATACCGGGACACAACACCGGGGAGCTGTTTTTT.

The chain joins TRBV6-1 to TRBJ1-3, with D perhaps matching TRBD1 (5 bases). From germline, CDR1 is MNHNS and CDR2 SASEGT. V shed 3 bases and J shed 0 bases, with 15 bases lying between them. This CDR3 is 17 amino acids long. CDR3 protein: CASSDMTARSSGNTIYF. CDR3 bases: TGTGCCAGCAGTGATATGACAGCTAGGAGCTCTGGAAACACCATATATTTT.

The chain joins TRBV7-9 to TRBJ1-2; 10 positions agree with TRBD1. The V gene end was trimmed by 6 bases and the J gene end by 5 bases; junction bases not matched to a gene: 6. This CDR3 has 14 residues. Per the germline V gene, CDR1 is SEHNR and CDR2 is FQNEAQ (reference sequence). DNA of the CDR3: TGTGCCAGCAGGCTGACAGGGGGCGCGTATGGCTACACCTTC. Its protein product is CASRLTGGAYGYTF. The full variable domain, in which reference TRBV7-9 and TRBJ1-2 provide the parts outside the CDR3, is DTGVSQNPRHKITKRGQNVTFRCDPISEHNRLYWYRQTLGQGPEFLTYFQNEAQLEKSRLLSDRFSAERPKGSFSTLEIQRTEQGDSAMYLCASRLTGGAYGYTFGSGTRLTVV.

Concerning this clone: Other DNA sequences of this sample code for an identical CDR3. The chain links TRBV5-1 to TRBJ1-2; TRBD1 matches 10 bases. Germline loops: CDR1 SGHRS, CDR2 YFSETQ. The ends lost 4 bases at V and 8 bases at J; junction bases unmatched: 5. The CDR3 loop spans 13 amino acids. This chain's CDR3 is CASSPGTGEGYTF. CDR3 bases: TGCGCCAGCAGCCCCGGGACAGGGGAGGGCTACACCTTC.